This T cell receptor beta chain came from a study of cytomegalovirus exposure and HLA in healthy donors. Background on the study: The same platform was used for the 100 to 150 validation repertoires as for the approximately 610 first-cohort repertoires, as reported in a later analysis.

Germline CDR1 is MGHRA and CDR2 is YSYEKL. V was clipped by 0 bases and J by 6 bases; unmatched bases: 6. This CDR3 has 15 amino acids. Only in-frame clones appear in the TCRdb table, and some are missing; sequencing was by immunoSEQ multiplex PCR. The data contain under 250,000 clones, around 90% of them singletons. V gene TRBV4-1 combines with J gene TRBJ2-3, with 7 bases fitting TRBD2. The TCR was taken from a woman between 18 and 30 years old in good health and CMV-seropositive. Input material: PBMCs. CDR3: CASSQEPGGSDTQYF. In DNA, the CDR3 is TGCGCCAGCAGCCAAGAGCCTGGCGGGAGCGATACGCAGTATTTT.